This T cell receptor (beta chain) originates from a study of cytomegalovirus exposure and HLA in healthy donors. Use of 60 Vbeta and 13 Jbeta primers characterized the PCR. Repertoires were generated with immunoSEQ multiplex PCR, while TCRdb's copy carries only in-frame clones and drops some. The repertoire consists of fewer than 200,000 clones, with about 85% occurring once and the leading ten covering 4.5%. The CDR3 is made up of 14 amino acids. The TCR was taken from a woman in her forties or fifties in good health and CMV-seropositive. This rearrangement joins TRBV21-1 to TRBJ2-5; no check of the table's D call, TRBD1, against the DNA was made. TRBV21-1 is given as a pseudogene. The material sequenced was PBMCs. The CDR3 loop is CASSDRGDQETQYF. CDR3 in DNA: TGTGCCAGCAGCGACAGGGGGGACCAAGAGACCCAGTACTTC.